These 22 T cell receptor beta chains were sequenced from one sample in a study of OX40 agonist ivuxolimab in advanced cancers. Assay used: immunoSEQ multiplex PCR; TCRdb lists only in-frame clones, some missing. The table lists about 70,000 clones, roughly 89% of them singletons, with about 10% in the top ten. The input for sequencing was CD4+ or CD8+ T cells sorted from blood, taken in a trial of the OX40 agonist ivuxolimab. The receptors were gathered from an adult with an advanced solid tumor such as melanoma, head and neck, liver or kidney cancer.

This chain uses TRBV13 with TRBJ2-7, with D perhaps matching TRBD1 (6 bases). CDR1 is PRHDT, CDR2 FYEKMQ, per germline (reference sequence). V lost 0 bases and J lost 4, with 10 bases in between. This CDR3 has 14 residues. The CDR3, as DNA: TGTGCCAGCAGCTTAGGGATCCAGGGGTACGAGCAGTACTTC. Translation: CASSLGIQGYEQYF.

The chain uses TRBV28 and TRBJ1-2; D not certain. Looked up from germline, CDR1 is MDHEN and CDR2 is SYDVKM. Deletions cut 6 bases from V and 7 bases from J, with 15 bases between. This CDR3 spans 13 amino acids. CDR3 in amino acids: CASSLGYRGGYTF. CDR3 DNA: TGTGCCAGCAGCCTGGGGTACCGGGGTGGCTACACCTTC.

Concerning this clone itself: The sample carries other DNA sequences with the same CDR3. This chain joins TRBV28 and TRBJ1-1; D is uncertain. The CDR3 spans 13 residues. Per germline, CDR1 MDHEN and CDR2 SYDVKM. V lost 8 bases, J lost 0 bases, and 10 bases lay in between. CDR3 sequence: CASSFPMNTEAFF. Here the CDR3 DNA reads TGTGCCAGCTCATTTCCCATGAACACTGAAGCTTTCTTT. The full variable domain, in which reference TRBV28 and TRBJ1-1 provide the parts outside the CDR3, is DVKVTQSSRYLVKRTGEKVFLECVQDMDHENMFWYRQDPGLGLRLIYFSYDVKMKEKGDIPEGYSVSREKKERFSLILESASTNQTSMYLCASSFPMNTEAFFGQGTRLTVV.

This clone was seen only once. The CDR3 carries no conserved terminal phenylalanine or tryptophan, so it likely arises from a read error. No DNA is shown, since the ends of the CDR3 on it are uncertain; the CDR3 is the one TCRdb lists. The genes are TRBV20-1 and TRBJ2-3. The CDR3 is 11 residues long, ends included. Germline V gene lookup returns CDR1 DFQATT and CDR2 SNEGSKA (reference sequence). The CDR3 here is CSARAFLGQVL.

The gene calls are TRBV6-5 and TRBJ2-7; the D is unclear. Germline loops: CDR1 MNHEY, CDR2 SVGAGI. Deletions cut 6 bases from V and 4 bases from J, with 13 bases between. The CDR3 totals 13 residues. The CDR3 sequence: CASSRSGQYEQYF. The CDR3 nucleotides are TGTGCCAGCAGCCGGTCGGGCCAGTACGAGCAGTACTTC.

The chain is built from TRBV7-9 and TRBJ1-5; D is unresolved. There are 14 residues in the CDR3. Germline CDR1 is SEHNR and CDR2 is FQNEAQ (reference sequence). V was cut by 2 bases and J by 4 bases, with 9 bases left in between. CDR3 bases: TGTGCCAGCAGCTTAAGCTCTGCAAATCAGCCCCAGCATTTT. Translating it yields CASSLSSANQPQHF.

This chain uses TRBV7-2 with TRBJ2-5; tentative D call: TRBD1 (6 bases). The V gene lost 3 bases and the J gene lost 12 bases, with 14 bases spanning the gap. The germline gives CDR1 SGHTA, CDR2 FQGNSA. The CDR3 totals 12 residues. The DNA for the CDR3 is TGTGCCAGCAGCTTTTCGAGGGCAGGGGAGTACTTC. It is translated as CASSFSRAGEYF. The full variable domain, with the rest looked up from reference TRBV7-2 and TRBJ2-5, is GAGVSQSPSNKVTEKGKDVELRCDPISGHTALYWYRQSLGQGLEFLIYFQGNSAPDKSGLPSDRFSAERTGGSVSTLTIQRTQQEDSAVYLCASSFSRAGEYFGPGTRLLVL.

This clone was recorded a few times. The gene calls are TRBV27 and TRBJ1-6; D gene unclear. This CDR3 comprises 14 residues. V dropped 5 bases and J dropped 7 bases, with 12 bases sitting between them. Germline V gene lookup returns CDR1 MNHEY and CDR2 SMNVEV (reference sequence). The CDR3 DNA follows: TGTGCCAGCAGTCGCCCCGGTGGCAATTCACCCCTCCACTTT. Its translation: CASSRPGGNSPLHF.

In DNA form, the CDR3 reads TGTGCCAGCAGTCCGCGGACAGGAACTTTCTTT. Amino acid sequence: CASSPRTGTFF. The gene calls are TRBV27 and TRBJ1-1; 7 nucleotides line up with TRBD1. The CDR3 covers 11 residues. Germline lookup yields CDR1 MNHEY and CDR2 SMNVEV (reference sequence). The V segment lost 5 bases and the J segment 12 bases; nucleotides outside the gene matches: 6.

The chain employs TRBV4-2 and TRBJ2-3; D is ambiguous. Looked up from germline, CDR1 is LGHNA and CDR2 is YNFKEQ. The CDR3 is 16 residues long. Trimming took 1 base from V and 4 from J, leaving 15 bases between them. Here the CDR3 reads CASSQGLGNKADTQYF. Written as DNA, the CDR3 is TGTGCCAGCAGCCAAGGGTTAGGGAATAAGGCAGATACGCAGTATTTT.

This clone was picked up one time. The chain has TRBV5-8 and TRBJ1-1, with D possibly TRBD1 on 6 matching bases. The germline V gene has CDR1 SGHTS and CDR2 YDEGEE. Trimming shortened V by 7 bases and J by 11 bases, and 21 bases separated the two germline ends. This CDR3 contains 13 residues. The CDR3 DNA sequence: TGTGCCAGCGTTTGGTTGCACCCAACAGGGGCTTTCTTT. This codes for CASVWLHPTGAFF.

The gene calls are TRBV4-1 and TRBJ1-3; no definite D call. Per the germline V gene, CDR1 is MGHRA and CDR2 is YSYEKL. The CDR3 consists of 16 residues. Trimming took 4 bases from V and 1 from J, leaving 14 bases between them. In DNA form, the CDR3 reads TGCGCCAGCAGCCCACCAGGTTGGGGTTCTGGAAACACCATATATTTT. Its translation is CASSPPGWGSGNTIYF.

This clone was detected once. The chain links TRBV7-9 to TRBJ2-7; D might be TRBD2 (5 bases). This CDR3 is 16 amino acids long. Trimming pared 0 bases from V and 0 bases from J, leaving 12 bases between. CDR1 is SEHNR and CDR2 is FQNEAQ in the germline V gene (reference sequence). Here the CDR3 reads CASSLAPRGSSYEQYF. In nucleotides, the CDR3 is TGTGCCAGCAGCTTAGCGCCCCGGGGAAGCTCCTACGAGCAGTACTTC.

The V and J genes are TRBV6-5 and TRBJ2-1; D gene ambiguous. Germline assignment: CDR1 MNHEY and CDR2 SVGAGI. There are 16 residues in the CDR3. V was pared by 0 bases and J by 5 bases, with 14 bases between. CDR3 coding DNA: TGTGCCAGCAGTTACTCTGAAATTTGGGATGACAATGAGCAGTTCTTC. The encoded protein is CASSYSEIWDDNEQFF.

This clone was recorded once. The rearrangement uses TRBV10-3 and TRBJ1-2; D is perhaps TRBD1 (5 bases). The V and J ends lost 4 bases and 5 bases respectively, with 11 bases between them. In germline, CDR1 is ENHRY, CDR2 SYGVKD. The CDR3 is 13 residues long. CDR3 sequence: CAISVGGEYGYTF. CDR3 DNA sequence: TGTGCCATCAGTGTGGGGGGGGAGTATGGCTACACCTTC.

This clone was counted once. The chain combines TRBV11-2 with TRBJ2-7; D uncertain. Germline V gene data show CDR1 as SGHAT and CDR2 as FQNNGV. The CDR3 is made up of 11 amino acids. Trimming cost V 0 bases and J 6 bases, with 3 bases left between them. The CDR3 region is CASSLEFEQYF. The DNA for the CDR3 is TGTGCCAGCAGCTTAGAGTTCGAGCAGTACTTC. Complete variable domain (other parts from reference TRBV11-2 and TRBJ2-7): EAGVAQSPRYKIIEKRQSVAFWCNPISGHATLYWYQQILGQGPKLLIQFQNNGVVDDSQLPKDRFSAERLKGVDSTLKIQPAKLEDSAVYLCASSLEFEQYFGPGTRLTVT.

This chain joins TRBV19 and TRBJ1-5, with D maybe TRBD1 (5 bases). Germline V gene data show CDR1 as LNHDA and CDR2 as SQIVND (reference sequence). V dropped 3 bases and J dropped 4 bases, with 16 bases sitting between them. This CDR3 is built from 16 residues. The chain's CDR3 is CASSMGVRAGNQPQHF. The DNA for the CDR3 is TGTGCCAGTAGTATGGGCGTGCGGGCAGGGAATCAGCCCCAGCATTTT.

This rearrangement joins TRBV15 to TRBJ2-2, with a weak D call TRBD2 (5 bases). V dropped 3 bases and J dropped 6 bases, with 11 bases sitting between them. Germline-derived CDR1 and CDR2 are LNHNV and YYDKDF (reference sequence). The CDR3 is made up of 14 amino acids. The CDR3 DNA sequence: TGTGCCACCAGCAGCGGGGTACTCGCCGGGGAGCTGTTTTTT. As protein: CATSSGVLAGELFF.

The V and J genes are TRBV18 and TRBJ2-1; no definite D call. The V gene's germline CDR1 is KGHSH and CDR2 LQKENI. The CDR3 runs 15 residues. V was cut by 6 bases and J by 6 bases, with 18 bases left in between. The CDR3 DNA follows: TGTGCCAGCTCCCCGGGCCTAGTATTGAGCAATGAGCAGTTCTTC. Protein: CASSPGLVLSNEQFF. Combining the CDR3 with reference TRBV18 and TRBJ2-1 gives the whole variable domain NAGVMQNPRHLVRRRGQEARLRCSPMKGHSHVYWYRQLPEEGLKFMVYLQKENIIDESGMPKERFSAEFPKEGPSILRIQQVVRGDSAAYFCASSPGLVLSNEQFFGPGTRLTVL.

This sequence joins TRBV5-1 and TRBJ1-1, with unresolved D. The germline V gene encodes CDR1 SGHRS and CDR2 YFSETQ. V shed 2 bases and J shed 11 bases, with 16 bases lying between them. The CDR3 consists of 13 residues. The CDR3 nucleotides are TGCGCCAGCAGCTTCGACTCCCCCCAAAAGGCTTTCTTT. Its protein is CASSFDSPQKAFF.

The chain combines TRBV5-1 with TRBJ1-3; unclear D gene. V lost 0 bases and J 0 bases, leaving 7 bases between the germline ends. The CDR3 covers 15 residues. Per germline, CDR1 SGHRS and CDR2 YFSETQ. Written as DNA, the CDR3 is TGCGCCAGCAGCTTGGGGGTTAGCTCTGGAAACACCATATATTTT. This encodes CASSLGVSSGNTIYF.

This chain links TRBV28 with TRBJ2-5; 11 bases fit TRBD2. CDR1 and CDR2 from the germline V gene are MDHEN and SYDVKM. The length of the CDR3 is 19 residues. V lost 6 bases, J lost 4 bases, and 19 bases stayed unmatched. CDR3 protein: CASRRKTSGRVGIIETQYF. In DNA form, the CDR3 reads TGTGCCAGCAGGCGGAAAACTAGCGGGAGAGTGGGTATTATAGAGACCCAGTACTTC. The whole variable domain, remainder taken from reference TRBV28 and TRBJ2-5, is DVKVTQSSRYLVKRTGEKVFLECVQDMDHENMFWYRQDPGLGLRLIYFSYDVKMKEKGDIPEGYSVSREKKERFSLILESASTNQTSMYLCASRRKTSGRVGIIETQYFGPGTRLLVL.